The rows below give T cell receptor beta chains drawn from one sample of a study of cytomegalovirus exposure and HLA in healthy donors. Libraries were prepared by immunoSEQ multiplex PCR; TCRdb keeps only in-frame clonotypes and omits some of them. The sample lists 120,000 to 150,000 clones, approximately 80% occurring once. Sequencing input: PBMCs. The source of these receptors is a male donor in good health and CMV-seronegative. Each CDR3 is given without its conserved first and last residue. Fields, in order: V gene, J gene, CDR3 length, D gene, CDR3 protein. D genes are given only for firm matches.

>TRBV27|TRBJ1-1|13|TRBD1
ASSLRTGAYTEAF
>TRBV2|TRBJ2-1|8|TRBD1
ASRTGEQF
>TRBV7-9|TRBJ1-1|13|TRBD1
ASSLGQGNTAEAF
>TRBV13|TRBJ2-5|11|TRBD2
ASSRGGQETQY
>TRBV7-2|TRBJ2-7|11|-
ASSLQNSYEQY
>TRBV11-2|TRBJ2-3|10|-
ASSTSPDTQY
>TRBV5-1|TRBJ1-1|12|TRBD1
ASSIGQGGGLAF
>TRBV29-1|TRBJ1-1|12|-
SVEVPETNTEAF
>TRBV7-9|TRBJ1-2|13|TRBD1
ASSPEGQGVLGYT
>TRBV18|TRBJ2-3|11|-
ASSVTGKDTQY
>TRBV5-1|TRBJ1-2|13|TRBD1
ASSWGTGINYGYT
>TRBV18|TRBJ2-3|14|TRBD2
ASSLLAGGPQDTQY
>TRBV2|TRBJ1-5|14|TRBD1
ASSAGTGVSNQPQH
>TRBV5-6|TRBJ2-2|15|TRBD2
ASGPTGGPTNTGELF
>TRBV19|TRBJ1-3|14|TRBD1
ASMRTGGNSGNTIY
>TRBV5-4|TRBJ2-7|10|-
ASSSQDYEQY
>TRBV7-9|TRBJ2-1|12|-
ASSPADTYNEQF
>TRBV9|TRBJ2-3|12|-
ASSFRVGADTQY
>TRBV19|TRBJ1-6|12|-
ASGQFSNNSPLH
>TRBV6-1|TRBJ1-6|11|-
ASTLGLNSPLH
>TRBV18|TRBJ2-7|13|TRBD1
ASSPGTGAAYEQY
>TRBV28|TRBJ2-5|12|-
ASSFAGTEETQY
>TRBV6-5|TRBJ2-1|14|TRBD2
ASSYIGTSGHNEQF
>TRBV5-4|TRBJ2-7|14|TRBD2
ASSRGGGISSYEKY